This T cell receptor beta chain is drawn from a study of T-cell reconstitution after alpha-beta-depleted transplantation in children. It was with unique molecular identifiers that the TCRbeta library was prepared. TCRdb reprocessed the PCR reads with MiXCR, giving one entry per CDR3 protein. The sample records a few hundred thousand distinct CDR3 sequences, around 25% being singletons. CDR1 SQVTM and CDR2 ANQGSEA come from the germline V gene. CDR3 length: 14 residues. The V and J ends lost 1 base and 0 bases respectively, with 9 bases between them. The V call is TRBV29-1, the J call TRBJ1-1; D uncertain. The receptor was isolated from a male patient between 5 and 17 years old who had a stem cell transplant for acute lymphoblastic leukemia, so the T cells may come from the graft donor. The specimen was PBMCs, mostly from graft donor cells, collected 180 days after TCRalphabeta/CD19-depleted stem cell transplant. CDR3 DNA: TGCAGCGTTGAAGGCAGACTGATGAACACTGAAGCTTTCTTT. It is translated as CSVEGRLMNTEAFF.